Listed here are 17 T cell receptor beta chains from one sample, sequenced in a study of T cells in Graves' hyperthyroidism and ophthalmopathy. Authors of the study amplified TCR beta CDR3 regions from RNA transcripts. The TCR CDR3 first-round RT-PCR relied on the HTBI primer set. TCRdb re-called the multiplex PCR reads with MiXCR, one entry per CDR3 protein. Of around 600,000 distinct CDR3 sequences listed, approximately 16% were seen once; the top ten hold around 3.3%. Sequencing used blood. These receptors were taken from a woman in her thirties or forties with Graves' ophthalmopathy.

The chain joins TRBV6-2 or TRBV6-3 to TRBJ1-5; D is uncertain. Germline values: CDR1 MNHEY, CDR2 SVGEGT. The CDR3 covers 15 residues. V lost 8 bases to trimming and J lost 3 bases, with 17 bases between them. The CDR3 region is CASCPLGWYNQPQHF. CDR3 DNA: TGTGCCAGCTGCCCTCTCGGGTGGTACAATCAGCCCCAGCATTTT.

This clonotype was recorded many times. V gene TRBV20-1 combines with J gene TRBJ1-3; D is perhaps TRBD1 (5 bases). Trimming took 6 bases from V and 0 from J, leaving 15 bases between them. Germline-derived CDR1 and CDR2 are DFQATT and SNEGSKA (reference sequence). The CDR3 length is 15 residues. The CDR3 loop is CSANPTGNSGNTIYF. For the CDR3, the DNA is TGCAGTGCGAACCCAACAGGAAACTCTGGAAACACCATATATTTT.

This chain uses TRBV15 with TRBJ2-5; 10 bases match TRBD2. Unmatched junction bases numbered 0, after V lost 1 base and J lost 1 base. Germline V lookup: CDR1 LNHNV, CDR2 YYDKDF (reference sequence). The CDR3 has 15 residues. CDR3 sequence (DNA): TGTGCCACCAGCAGAGGGACTAGCGGCCAAGAGACCCAGTACTTC. Translating it yields CATSRGTSGQETQYF.

The V call is TRBV29-1, the J call TRBJ1-2; TRBD1 might be the D (6 bases). CDR1 is SQVTM and CDR2 is ANQGSEA in the germline V gene. The V and J ends lost 7 bases and 2 bases respectively, with 20 bases between them. The CDR3 loop spans 15 amino acids. In nucleotides, the CDR3 is TGCAGCGCCCTCCCGTTGGGGGACAACAACTATGGCTACACCTTC. It is translated as CSALPLGDNNYGYTF.

V and J are TRBV27 and TRBJ2-3, with TRBD1 identical over 12 bases. V lost 6 bases, J lost 7 bases, and 11 bases stayed unmatched. Germline lookup yields CDR1 MNHEY and CDR2 SMNVEV (reference sequence). CDR3 length equals 16 residues. In DNA form, the CDR3 reads TGTGCCAGCAGCTCTTTGCCGGGACAGGGGGCCTATACGCAGTATTTT. Translation: CASSSLPGQGAYTQYF.

This clonotype was seen ten or more times. J is TRBJ2-1 and V is TRBV12-3 or TRBV12-4; D may be TRBD2 (7 bases). The CDR3 loop spans 16 amino acids. Trimming shortened V by 5 bases and J by 4 bases, and 18 bases separated the two germline ends. The DNA of the CDR3 is TGTGCCAGCAGTCTTCGTTCAAGGGGGGGGTACAATGAGCAGTTCTTC. The encoded protein is CASSLRSRGGYNEQFF.

This clonotype was counted at least ten times. The chain links TRBV18 to TRBJ2-5; 7 bases agree with TRBD2. This CDR3 is built from 14 residues. Germline loops: CDR1 KGHSH, CDR2 LQKENI. V lost 4 bases to trimming and J lost 2 bases; unmatched junction nucleotides: 4. CDR3 sequence reads: CASSQGAGQETQYF. CDR3 nucleotides: TGTGCCAGCTCACAGGGAGCGGGACAAGAGACCCAGTACTTC.

This clonotype has a count of ten or more. The CDR3 DNA follows: TGTGCCAGCAGGATAGCGGCGAACACCGGGGAGCTGTTTTTT. Translating it yields CASRIAANTGELFF. The chain has TRBV11-3 and TRBJ2-2; D is perhaps TRBD2 (6 bases). The CDR3 length is 14 residues. Trimming removed 6 bases from V and 0 bases from J, with 8 bases in between. CDR1 is SGHNT and CDR2 is YENEEA in the germline V gene.

This clonotype was found a few times. The chain combines TRBV2 with TRBJ2-7; a weak D match, TRBD1 (6 bases). The CDR3 extends over 13 amino acids. Germline lookup yields CDR1 SNHLY and CDR2 FYNNEI. The V end was cut by 10 bases, the J end by 0 bases, with 13 bases between. In DNA form, the CDR3 reads TGTGCCACGGGGACAAGTAGCTCCTACGAGCAGTACTTC. Amino acids: CATGTSSSYEQYF.

This clonotype showed up just a few times. It may be a read error: a sequence one base away is much more abundant. This chain links TRBV28 with TRBJ2-5; tentatively, D is TRBD2 (6 bases). The J call is in doubt because the DNA end fits TRBJ2-1 better. Germline V gives CDR1 MDHEN, CDR2 SYDVKM. The CDR3 contains 17 residues. In DNA, the CDR3 is TGTGCCAGCAGTTTCATCTTGAGCGTCGGAGGGATGGGGACCCAGTTCTTC. Its translation: CASSFILSVGGMGTQFF.

The V and J genes are TRBV11-3 and TRBJ2-1, with D tentatively TRBD2 (5 bases). Per the germline V gene, CDR1 is SGHNT and CDR2 is YENEEA. Trimming cost V 5 bases and J 9 bases, with 14 bases left between them. This CDR3 contains 13 residues. The CDR3 region is CASSGSLPGEQFF. The CDR3 bases are TGTGCCAGCAGCGGGAGTCTTCCGGGTGAGCAGTTCTTC.

This clonotype was seen a handful of times. A read error may produce the germline difference seen at one junction end. The chain combines TRBV9 with TRBJ2-2; D tentatively fits TRBD1 or TRBD2 (5 bases each). Germline V gene sequence: CDR1 SGDLS, CDR2 YYNGEE. The CDR3 is 15 amino acids. CDR3 amino acids: CASSVAGLNAGELFF. For the CDR3, the DNA is TGTGCCAGCAGCGTAGCGGGGCTGAACGCCGGGGAGCTGTTTTTT.

This chain connects TRBV5-1 to TRBJ2-6; tentative D call: TRBD2 (5 bases). Germline V CDR1 and CDR2: SGHRS, YFSETQ. V was clipped by 0 bases and J by 2 bases, with 12 bases between them. The CDR3 is made up of 17 amino acids. The CDR3 coding sequence is TGCGCCAGCAGCTTGGCACCTTCCGGGGCTGGGGCCAACGTCCTGACTTTC. It codes for CASSLAPSGAGANVLTF.

This chain joins TRBV6-2 or TRBV6-3 and TRBJ1-5; 7 nucleotides align to TRBD1. Germline V CDR1 and CDR2: MNHEY, SVGEGT. The V segment lost 7 bases and the J segment 4 bases; nucleotides outside the gene matches: 10. The CDR3 consists of 15 residues. This CDR3 is CASTPTGSVNQPQHF. For the CDR3, the DNA is TGTGCCAGCACTCCGACAGGGTCGGTAAATCAGCCCCAGCATTTT.

The chain has TRBV9 and TRBJ1-2; TRBD1 is a possible D gene (6 bases). The CDR3 runs 13 residues. Germline CDR1 and CDR2: SGDLS and YYNGEE. V was trimmed by 4 bases and J by 4 bases, leaving 11 bases between them. CDR3 residues: CASSTSGAYGYTF. CDR3 in DNA: TGTGCCAGCAGCACTTCAGGGGCCTATGGCTACACCTTC.

The sample holds many counts of this clonotype. The chain carries TRBV2 and TRBJ1-6, with a tentative D call TRBD1 (5 bases). The CDR3 has 15 amino acids. CDR1 and CDR2 from the germline V gene are SNHLY and FYNNEI. V shed 1 base and J shed 8 bases, with 12 bases lying between them. The CDR3 nucleotides are TGTGCCAGCAGTGAAGGGTCGACAGCAGATTCACCCCTCCACTTT. Translating gives CASSEGSTADSPLHF.

This clonotype was seen at least ten times. This chain connects TRBV12-5 to TRBJ2-1; tentatively, D is TRBD1 or TRBD2 (5 bases each). CDR3 size: 16 residues. V was pared by 1 base and J by 5 bases, with 15 bases between. CDR1 and CDR2 (germline): LGHNT, FRNRAP. CDR3 in amino acids: CASGLALTDYNNEQFF. In nucleotides, the CDR3 is TGTGCTAGTGGTTTGGCCCTGACAGACTACAACAATGAGCAGTTCTTC.